A selection of T cell receptor beta chains follows, all from one sample in a study of CD8+ T cells in alopecia areata. Profiled with immunoSEQ multiplex PCR; TCRdb holds only in-frame clones, not every one. Among some 200,000 clones listed, approximately 47% were seen once. Sample: CD4+ T cells sorted from blood, taken at roughly week 36, from a patient treated with tofacitinib. All receptors come from a human donor with alopecia areata. Both conserved end residues are part of each CDR3. D genes are given only for firm matches. The size field is filled for only some rows; it gives once, few, many or a size class.

d_gene	abundance	v_gene	j_gene	CDR3nt	CDR3aa
NA	NA	TRBV18	TRBJ1-1	TGTGCCAGCTCACCACCGGCAGGGCGGGCTGAAGCTTTCTTT	CASSPPAGRAEAFF
TRBD2	few	TRBV19	TRBJ2-3	TGTGCCAGTAGTATACCTAGCGGAACCACAGATACGCAGTATTTT	CASSIPSGTTDTQYF
NA	NA	TRBV7-2	TRBJ2-5	TGTGCCAGCAGCCCTCCAGGATTGGTCGAGACCCAGTACTTC	CASSPPGLVETQYF
NA	once	TRBV28	TRBJ2-5	TGTGCCAGCAGTTGGACGGAAGAGACCCAGTACTTC	CASSWTEETQYF
NA	NA	TRBV29-1	TRBJ1-1	TGCAGCGTTGTCGGGATAGCGAACACTGAAGCTTTCTTT	CSVVGIANTEAFF
NA	once	TRBV5-1	TRBJ2-1	TGCGCCAGCAGCGTACCCACAGGTAACAATGAGCAGTTCTTC	CASSVPTGNNEQFF
NA	NA	TRBV6-5	TRBJ2-1	TGTGCCAGCAGTTACGGGACGATCAATGAGCAGTTCTTC	CASSYGTINEQFF
NA	NA	TRBV4-2	TRBJ1-2	TGTGCCAGCAGCCAAGCGGGGGGCCCCTATGGCTACACCTTC	CASSQAGGPYGYTF
TRBD1	NA	TRBV18	TRBJ2-1	TGTGCCAGCAGAAGTGGGACAGGGGCAGGCGATGAGCAGTTCTTC	CASRSGTGAGDEQFF
NA	NA	TRBV5-1	TRBJ2-1	TGCGCCAGCAGCTTCAGCTTTCCGAGCTCCTACAATGAGCAGTTCTTC	CASSFSFPSSYNEQFF
TRBD1	NA	TRBV30	TRBJ2-4	TGTGCCTATGTACAGGGGTCCAAAAACATTCAGTACTTC	CAYVQGSKNIQYF
NA	few	TRBV19	TRBJ2-2	TGTGCCAGTAGTACCTGGACACCTTCGAACACCGGGGAGCTGTTTTTT	CASSTWTPSNTGELFF
TRBD2	few	TRBV5-4	TRBJ2-5	TGTGCCAGCAGCTTGGCCGCGACTAGCGGGAGGCGGACCCAGTACTTC	CASSLAATSGRRTQYF
NA	NA	TRBV19	TRBJ1-4	TGTGCCAGTAGTAGAAACATCAGGGGTGGAAATGAAAAACTGTTTTTT	CASSRNIRGGNEKLFF
NA	NA	TRBV6-5	TRBJ2-3	TGTGCCAGCAGTTATACAGGGTCATCACCAGATACGCAGTATTTT	CASSYTGSSPDTQYF
NA	NA	TRBV30	TRBJ1-2	TGTGCCTGGAGTATCGAACGCCCGGACTGGGGCTACACCTTC	CAWSIERPDWGYTF
NA	NA	TRBV5-1	TRBJ2-1	TGCGCCAGCAGCTCCGGGACGGGAGCTTACAATGAGCAGTTCTTC	CASSSGTGAYNEQFF
NA	NA	TRBV20-1	TRBJ2-7	TGCAGTGCTAGAGATAAGGCAGGGGGGAAATTC	CSARDKAGGKF
TRBD1	NA	TRBV19	TRBJ1-2	TGTGCCAGTAGTATCTCCGGGACAGCAGACTATGGCTACACCTTC	CASSISGTADYGYTF
NA	few	TRBV6-6	TRBJ2-5	TGTGCCAGCAGTTACTGGGCTAGACAAGAGACCCAGTACTTC	CASSYWARQETQYF
NA	NA	TRBV19	TRBJ2-5	TGTGCCAGTAGTACCCCGGGGGGCCAGGGACCCCAGTACTTC	CASSTPGGQGPQYF
NA	few	TRBV5-1	TRBJ2-5	TGCGCCAGCACCCTTGGAGGCGAGACCCAGTACTTC	CASTLGGETQYF
NA	NA	TRBV5-1	TRBJ2-6	TGCGCCAGCAGCTTGGACTTCAACTCTGGGGCCAACGTCCTGACTTTC	CASSLDFNSGANVLTF
NA	NA	TRBV9	TRBJ1-5	TGTGCCAGCAGCGTAATGGGAGATAGCAATCAGCCCCAGCATTTT	CASSVMGDSNQPQHF
NA	NA	TRBV5-1	TRBJ2-6	TGCGCCAGCAGCTTGGAGGGAGCCCGGGCCAACGTCCTGACTTTC	CASSLEGARANVLTF
NA	NA	TRBV5-1	TRBJ2-7	TGCGCCAGCAGCTTGGGTGGGACCGGGCCTTTGAAGCAGTACTTC	CASSLGGTGPLKQYF
NA	NA	TRBV2	TRBJ2-7	TGTGCCAGCAGTGAAAGTCTGAACCTCAAGATCGAGCAGTACTTC	CASSESLNLKIEQYF
NA	once	TRBV30	TRBJ1-1	TGTGCCTGGAGTCGGGTAAACACTGAAGCTTTCTTT	CAWSRVNTEAFF
NA	few	TRBV29-1	TRBJ1-1	TGCAGCGTTGTCAGGGGCATTGGGTCAACTGAAGCTTTCTTT	CSVVRGIGSTEAFF
NA	NA	TRBV9	TRBJ1-5	TGTGCCAGCAGCCCCCAGGGTTGGGGTCAGCCCCAGCATTTT	CASSPQGWGQPQHF
TRBD2	NA	TRBV7-9	TRBJ2-5	TGTGCCAGCCTTCGGGGGGTACTGGAGACCCAGTACTTC	CASLRGVLETQYF
NA	NA	TRBV25-1	TRBJ1-1	TGTGCCAGTACGGGAAAGGAGGGCCGGTCCTTCGGCACTGAAGCTTTCTTT	CASTGKEGRSFGTEAFF
NA	NA	TRBV29-1	TRBJ2-3	TGCAGCGCCGGCCGGGGCGGTACTAGCACAGATACGCAGTATTTT	CSAGRGGTSTDTQYF
NA	NA	TRBV15	TRBJ2-1	TGTGCCACCAGCAGACCATTCTGGGGGGCGGGAGTAGTGATCAATGAGCAGTTCTTC	CATSRPFWGAGVVINEQFF
TRBD2	few	TRBV27	TRBJ2-7	TGTGCCAGCAAACCCCTAGCGGGAGGGTACTACGAGCAGTACTTC	CASKPLAGGYYEQYF
NA	NA	TRBV6-1	TRBJ2-5	TGTGCCAGCGAACCACGGGGCCAAGAGACCCAGTACTTC	CASEPRGQETQYF
NA	NA	TRBV23-1	TRBJ1-1	TGCGCCTTAGGATCAGCAGGGAGGAATACTGAAGCTTTCTTT	CALGSAGRNTEAFF
NA	NA	TRBV29-1	TRBJ2-2	TGCAGCGTGGCCGTGGGGGGCGGGGAGCTGTTTTTT	CSVAVGGGELFF
TRBD2	few	TRBV7-2	TRBJ2-1	TGTGCCAGCATCCCGACTAGCGGGAGCGTTGGCAATGAGCAGTTCTTC	CASIPTSGSVGNEQFF
NA	NA	TRBV6-5	TRBJ2-1	TGTGCCAGCAGCCCTGGGCTACACCCATCCAATGAGCAGTTCTTC	CASSPGLHPSNEQFF
NA	NA	TRBV11-2	TRBJ2-5	TGTGCCAGCAGCTTTTACAGGGAGACCCAGTACTTC	CASSFYRETQYF
NA	NA	TRBV5-4	TRBJ1-5	TGTGCCAGCAGCGTGGGCCTAGGGGGGCAGCCCCAGCATTTT	CASSVGLGGQPQHF
NA	few	TRBV7-9	TRBJ1-1	TGTGCCAGCAGCTTCGGAGGAAGTAGCGGTGAAGCTTTCTTT	CASSFGGSSGEAFF
NA	NA	TRBV20-1	TRBJ2-1	TGCAGTGCTCGCGTCCCCGATGAGCAGTTCTTC	CSARVPDEQFF
NA	NA	TRBV6-5	TRBJ1-1	TGTGCCAGCACCACGGTCGGCACTGAAGCTTTCTTT	CASTTVGTEAFF